Below, 17 T cell receptor beta chains from the same sample are listed, as sequenced in a study of blood T cells in healthy people across ages. Alongside a J-beta primer mix, a sample-barcoded 5' primer served in a second PCR lasting about 7 to 12 cycles. Using its own MiXCR run on the 5' RACE reads, TCRdb lists one record per CDR3 protein. Here the sample spans roughly 1.6 million distinct CDR3 sequences, almost 35% being singletons. The sequencing input was blood. The receptors were gathered from a woman between 25 and 40 years old in good health.

Only one count was recorded for this clonotype. The rearrangement uses TRBV4-1 and TRBJ2-5; 8 bases are a match to TRBD2. The CDR3 covers 15 residues. CDR1 and CDR2 (germline): MGHRA, YSYEKL. J lost 0 bases, V lost 6 bases, and 6 bases had no gene match. CDR3 residues: CASRRSGAYQETQYF. The CDR3 region has the DNA TGCGCCAGCAGGCGTAGCGGGGCGTACCAAGAGACCCAGTACTTC.

The gene calls are TRBV6-1 and TRBJ2-5; 14 bases agree with TRBD2. The CDR3 runs 16 residues. The V and J ends lost 4 bases and 4 bases, in that order; junction bases with no gene match: 5. Germline V lookup: CDR1 MNHNS, CDR2 SASEGT. CDR3 DNA: TGTGCCAGCAGTGCCTCAGGACTAGCGGGGGGAGAGACCCAGTACTTC. Its protein is CASSASGLAGGETQYF.

The chain has TRBV3-1 and TRBJ1-1; 7 bases are shared with TRBD1. Looked up from germline, CDR1 is LGHDT and CDR2 is YNNKEL (reference sequence). CDR3 length: 12 amino acids. The trim removed 4 bases at V and 9 bases at J, leaving 5 bases unmatched. The CDR3, as DNA: TGTGCCAGCAGCCCCCAGGGACAGCAAGCTTTCTTT. Its translation: CASSPQGQQAFF.

This rearrangement joins TRBV7-9 to TRBJ2-5; 11 bases are a match to TRBD2. Germline values: CDR1 SEHNR, CDR2 FQNEAQ (reference sequence). The CDR3 consists of 14 residues. With V trimmed by 7 bases and J by 3 bases, 4 bases remained unmatched. The CDR3 region is CASTLAGGEETQYF. CDR3 DNA sequence: TGTGCCAGCACCCTAGCGGGGGGTGAAGAGACCCAGTACTTC. Complete variable domain (other parts from reference TRBV7-9 and TRBJ2-5): DTGVSQNPRHKITKRGQNVTFRCDPISEHNRLYWYRQTLGQGPEFLTYFQNEAQLEKSRLLSDRFSAERPKGSFSTLEIQRTEQGDSAMYLCASTLAGGEETQYFGPGTRLLVL.

This clonotype was seen a single time. The rearrangement uses TRBV11-1 and TRBJ2-1, with 7 bases fitting TRBD2. J lost 9 bases, V lost 2 bases, and 7 bases had no gene match. Germline loops: CDR1 SGHAT, CDR2 FQDESV (reference sequence). CDR3 length: 14 residues. The CDR3 protein is CASSLCSSGGEQFF. CDR3 coding DNA: TGTGCCAGCAGCTTATGCTCATCGGGAGGTGAGCAGTTCTTC.

Turning to this clonotype: A read error may produce the germline difference seen at one junction end. This chain joins TRBV6-1 and TRBJ2-7; maybe TRBD2 (6 bases). Germline V gene data show CDR1 as MNHNS and CDR2 as SASEGT. This CDR3 has 13 residues. CDR3 sequence: CASIPGAPYEQCF. In DNA, the CDR3 is TGTGCCAGCATCCCGGGAGCCCCCTACGAGCAGTGCTTC.

The V gene is TRBV4-2, the J gene TRBJ2-1; 13 nucleotides line up with TRBD2. CDR3 length: 16 residues. Germline CDR1 is LGHNA and CDR2 is YNFKEQ. V dropped 3 bases and J dropped 10; count of bases not matched to a gene: 9. CDR3 in DNA: TGTGCCAGCAGCCAGGGGGGGACTAGCGGGACGGAAGAGCAGTTCTTC. Its protein is CASSQGGTSGTEEQFF.

The J gene is TRBJ2-2, the V gene TRBV18; 10 bases map to TRBD2. This CDR3 spans 15 amino acids. CDR1 is KGHSH, CDR2 LQKENI, per germline. Trimming took 5 bases from V and 6 from J; bases not matched to a gene: 6. The CDR3, as DNA: TGTGCCAGCTCATCCCTAGCGGGAGTATCCGGGGAGCTGTTTTTT. Its protein is CASSSLAGVSGELFF.

The chain carries TRBV3-1 and TRBJ1-6; D unclear. Germline-derived CDR1 and CDR2 are LGHDT and YNNKEL (reference sequence). The CDR3 extends over 13 amino acids. Trimming stripped 0 bases from V and 12 bases from J, with 9 bases between. CDR3 coding DNA: TGTGCCAGCAGCCAAGATCCCCGCGAACCCCTCCACTTT. This translates into CASSQDPREPLHF.

The rearrangement uses TRBV30 and TRBJ1-2, with a weak D call TRBD1 (6 bases). The CDR3 is made up of 13 amino acids. Looked up from germline, CDR1 is GTSNPN and CDR2 is SVGIG (reference sequence). V lost 3 bases and J 7 bases, leaving 15 bases between the germline ends. CDR3 nucleotide sequence: TGTGCCTGGAGCATGGGGCAGGGGCTTGGCTACACCTTC. Translation gives CAWSMGQGLGYTF. Together with reference TRBV30 and TRBJ1-2, the CDR3 gives the full variable domain: SQTIHQWPATLVQPVGSPLSLECTVEGTSNPNLYWYRQAAGRGLQLLFYSVGIGQISSEVPQNLSASRPQDRQFILSSKKLLLSDSGFYLCAWSMGQGLGYTFGSGTRLTVV.

J is TRBJ1-3 and V is TRBV20-1; the D is unclear. This CDR3 contains 16 residues. Per germline, CDR1 DFQATT and CDR2 SNEGSKA (reference sequence). V lost 1 base to trimming and J lost 0 bases, with 13 bases between them. The CDR3 reads CSARAEAESSGNTIYF. The CDR3, as DNA: TGCAGTGCTAGAGCTGAAGCAGAGAGCTCTGGAAACACCATATATTTT.

Concerning this clonotype itself: Its ends do not fully match the called genes, so a read error is possible. This rearrangement joins TRBV27 to TRBJ2-2, with a weak D call TRBD2 (6 bases). This CDR3 is 14 amino acids long. Per the germline V gene, CDR1 is MNHEY and CDR2 is SMNVEV (reference sequence). The CDR3 is CASSPSGTGGERFF. DNA of the CDR3: TGTGCCAGCAGTCCATCCGGGACTGGTGGGGAGCGGTTTTTT.

The table lists this clonotype with a few counts. This chain uses TRBV29-1 with TRBJ1-1; D is perhaps TRBD1 (6 bases). Germline CDR1 SQVTM, CDR2 ANQGSEA. Trimming left V 2 bases short and J 5 bases short, with 12 bases between. This CDR3 has 13 amino acids. CDR3 DNA sequence: TGCAGCGTTGAACAGGGGACTCGGACTGAAGCTTTCTTT. This translates into CSVEQGTRTEAFF.

This clonotype was seen only a few times. The V and J genes are TRBV5-1 and TRBJ2-1; the D gene is possibly TRBD2 (7 bases). The V gene's germline CDR1 is SGHRS and CDR2 YFSETQ. The CDR3 has 16 amino acids. The V and J ends lost 4 bases and 8 bases respectively, with 22 bases between them. In DNA form, the CDR3 reads TGCGCCAGCAGCATAAACCGGGACACGGGGGGCGATGAGCAGTTCTTC. Encoded protein: CASSINRDTGGDEQFF.

The chain has TRBV6-2 or TRBV6-3 and TRBJ2-5, with 7 bases that match TRBD1. Per the germline V gene, CDR1 is MNHEY and CDR2 is SVGEGT. Germline trimming cut 2 bases from V and 2 bases from J; bases unmatched to any gene: 5. This CDR3 has 15 amino acids. For the CDR3, the DNA is TGTGCCAGCAGTTACCTGGGACAGACTCAAGAGACCCAGTACTTC. Amino acids: CASSYLGQTQETQYF.

A few counts support this clonotype. This chain connects TRBV11-2 to TRBJ2-5, with 12 positions matching TRBD2. This CDR3 is built from 15 residues. J gave up 5 bases and V 5 bases, and 6 bases lay outside the gene matches. CDR1 is SGHAT and CDR2 is FQNNGV in the germline V gene. The CDR3 nucleotides read TGTGCCAGCAGCCCGCGACTAGCGGGGGCGGAGACCCAGTACTTC. Translating gives CASSPRLAGAETQYF.

The V call is TRBV11-2, the J call TRBJ1-1; 7 positions agree with TRBD1. J gave up 2 bases and V 3 bases, and 9 bases lay outside the gene matches. The CDR3 is 16 amino acids. The germline V gene has CDR1 SGHAT and CDR2 FQNNGV. In DNA form, the CDR3 reads TGTGCCAGCAGCTTCGGCCAGGGACAGCTTAACACTGAAGCTTTCTTT. The encoded protein is CASSFGQGQLNTEAFF.